The entry below describes one T cell receptor beta chain. There is no known antigen for this receptor. Within one base of it there is no much larger clone, and no base qualities were kept. This specimen belongs to a study of cytomegalovirus exposure and HLA in healthy donors (dated by TCRdb to the late 2010s). With regard to the full study: An earlier analysis of approximately 640 of the donors reported 250 to 300 Gb of sequence data and 117 million unique TCR beta sequences from roughly 180 million T cells. An early release that covered fewer than 750 HLA-typed donors contained approximately 300 gigabases of sequencing data and 80 million or so unique TCR sequences. The study aimed to test whether cataloging public T cell receptors could reveal signatures of past pathogen exposure. To decide whether each TCR beta V gene segment behaved as functional or pseudogenic, an earlier analysis of 587 of the donors relied on high-throughput TCR beta sequencing. Among 398 genotyped donors of the cohort, an average of roughly 230,000 unique TCR beta nucleotide sequences was sequenced per donor, of which roughly 18% were non-productive. Typing coverage varied by locus: roughly 629-630 donors for A, B, C, DRB1 and DQB1; 500 to 550 for DQA1; more than 600 for DPA1; fewer than 480 for DPB1. To predict cytomegalovirus infection status, the study brought together high-throughput TCR immunosequencing, statistical association of individual TCRs with disease status, and machine learning. HLA typing covered class I and class II loci at four-digit resolution. The later analysis used no new phenotypic data to find candidate immune exposures, relying instead on TCR beta sequences and their occurrence across donors. The study used immunosequencing to profile the T cell repertoires of 666 subjects and linked those repertoires to cytomegalovirus serostatus. In addition to the first cohort of roughly 670 subjects, a separate validation cohort of 120 different subjects was used. Every discovery cohort repertoire had been produced on one sequencing platform. Genome-wide SNP genotypes for about 65% of the roughly 700 donors were used in a later genetic analysis, which treated that subset as a discovery cohort. Donor age, sex, ethnicity and CMV serostatus were compiled alongside the repertoire data. Among the roughly 400 genotyped donors, about 85% belonged to the genetic ancestry cluster associated with self-reported Caucasian donors. A later analysis re-analyzed previously published TCR beta repertoires from hundreds of donors and added high-resolution HLA genotyping to study TCR occurrence patterns. Because of strong linkage in the cohort, five DR-DQ haplotypes were treated as single units for association and clustering. General conclusions and limits of the study: Roughly uniform sequencing depth across donors was assumed in presence/absence analyses, although this assumption may not hold. Compared with the roughly 670-donor mean, donors in an Asian-associated ancestry cluster had fewer N-insertions in productive TCRs, according to a later genetic analysis. A few of the identified cytomegalovirus-associated TCR beta chains were confirmed in vitro to be specific for cytomegalovirus antigens. The only immune exposure information available for the cohort was CMV serostatus. In this cohort, only TCR beta chains were sequenced, and detectable features were limited by the absence of alpha or paired-chain data. In the study, some 180 TCR beta chains were listed as associated with cytomegalovirus. An earlier analysis of several hundred of the donors showed that most TCR beta V segments appeared in productive rearrangements either about 90% or about 30% of the time, which broadly matched IMGT annotations. In a later genetic analysis, a missense DCLRE1C variant was associated with V-gene and J-gene trimming of TCR beta chains, and the association was replicated in an independent cohort. A further reported finding was that TCR beta sequences accurately predicted the HLA-A and HLA-B alleles for most subjects in the first cohort. Compared with equally common non-associated chains, HLA-associated TCR beta chains in a later analysis were more clonally expanded and had lower generation probabilities. According to a later analysis, TCR association rates differed among HLA loci, with DRB1 alleles showing the most associated TCRs and HLA-C alleles showing the fewest. Linkage disequilibrium might explain the correlated functional status among segregating V segments, but an unknown experimental factor could not be excluded. When HLA alleles, especially DR and DQ, strongly co-occurred, attributing TCR associations to individual alleles was difficult. The authors suggested that the approach could potentially be generalized to other disease states and immunological phenotypes. Several of the top co-occurrence clusters appeared to be linked to parvovirus B19, influenza, CMV and Epstein-Barr virus, according to a later analysis. Some IMGT-functional V segments, including TRBV6-2 and TRBV6-3, could not be told apart with the 87-base-pair reads, so those segments were excluded. A cluster of highly shared sequence variants was judged likely to be a technical artifact of the sequencing pipeline. Over 15 rarely observed V segments, including chromosome 9 orphons, were excluded from the earlier analysis of several hundred of the donors because counts were too low. Cytomegalovirus status was reported to be diagnosed by the classifier with high specificity and sensitivity in both the original and validation cohorts. According to a later analysis, most CMV-associated TCR beta chains appeared to be HLA-restricted, and the HLA associations seemed to be driven largely by CMV exposure. At a false discovery rate of 0.05, a later analysis linked some 18,000 TCR beta sequences to specific HLA alleles. HLA typing was unavailable for some donors at each locus, so association tests used only the typed subset. Across donors, most TCR sequences were observed very rarely, whereas some public TCRs were present in many individuals.

The library relied on the immunoSEQ multiplex PCR assay. For the multiplex PCR, a mixture combining 60 forward primers for TCR Vbeta segments and 13 reverse primers for TCR Jbeta segments was used. The CDR3 region of rearranged TCR beta genes was amplified from genomic DNA with a multiplex PCR assay. The Illumina HiSeq System was used to sequence the amplified TCR beta libraries as 87-base-pair reads. The published analysis was carried out like this. Across the 670 or so repertoires, a later analysis counted approximately 75 million unique TCR beta chains, around 10 million of which were shared by at least two donors. A nearest-neighbor algorithm error-corrected the raw reads and collapsed the reads into unique sequences, merging closely related sequences to remove PCR and sequencing errors. Alignment of CDR3 sequences to IMGT reference sequences was used to assign V, D and J gene segments. Each retained sequence needed at least a six-nucleotide match to both a V gene segment and a J gene segment. Rearrangements were classified as productive when the CDR3 lacked stop codons and remained in frame with V and J, and all other rearrangements were classified as non-productive. CDR3 was defined according to IMGT convention as the region running from the second conserved V-encoded cysteine to the conserved J-encoded phenylalanine. In an earlier analysis of around 600 of the donors, sequences lacking an unambiguous match to a single V gene segment were excluded. An earlier analysis of a few hundred of the donors called V segments functional above 56.7% productive rearrangements and segregating when the between-donor standard deviation exceeded 5%. A statistical classification framework was built for diagnosing cytomegalovirus status from the catalog of TCR beta chain sequences. In a later analysis, TCR nucleotide sequences were compared against IMGT/GENE-DB human TR gene sequences so that V and J genes could be assigned. A later analysis assigned CDR3 sequences and most-parsimonious VDJ recombination scenarios with the TCRdist pipeline. In a later analysis, every TCR beta chain was defined by the combination of its CDR3 amino acid sequence and its V-gene family, and reads without a unique V-gene family were dropped. As a way to deal with suspected cross-contamination and a sequencing artifact, a later analysis dropped hundreds of nucleotide sequences that were highly shared and had low generation probability. A later analysis calculated a clonal expansion index for each public chain from normalized within-repertoire ranks of inferred template counts. Generation probabilities in a later analysis came from a VDJ recombination model fitted to out-of-frame rearrangements, and those results were checked against IGoR. A later analysis scored TCR-TCR, TCR-HLA and TCR-CMV co-occurrence with hypergeometric tests, applying a repertoire-size bias correction to TCR pairs. False discovery rates were estimated in a later analysis by permuting HLA or CMV assignments 20 times. In a later analysis, co-occurring TCRs were grouped using DBSCAN, and TCRdist sequence similarity was added for clustering within HLA-allele-positive subsets. Co-occurrence clustering excluded repertoires with fewer than 30,000 or more than 120,000 public chains, plus five with anomalous nucleotide sharing. TCRdb took over this immuneACCESS table, retaining in-frame rearrangements with V and J assigned. Such tables are incomplete; in checked studies, under half of the missing clones stem from an unresolved V gene, and the remainder is unexplained. The DNA was the basis for D and trimming; V, J and clone size are from that table. The table for this sample lists roughly 150,000 clones; around 74% of them were counted only once. Roughly 1.4% of the sample is held by the ten biggest clonotypes.

The cohort comprised under 700 healthy bone marrow donors. At the time of sampling, all cohort members were nominally healthy, though unrecorded immune exposures were likely present. The donor tested CMV seronegative, placing the donor among the 350 to 400 seronegative members of the cohort. Each donor provided a peripheral blood sample, and peripheral blood mononuclear cells were used for TCR beta sequencing. Genomic DNA was extracted from the blood cell samples with the Qiagen DNeasy Blood Extraction Kit. V loses 1 base at its end and J loses 4 bases; junction bases beyond the gene matches: 9. The germline V gene supplies CDR1 LGHNA and CDR2 YSLEER. The CDR3 holds 18 amino acids from the cysteine to the phenylalanine. Only the CDR3 portion is preserved as DNA: 54 bases, with reading frame beginning at the first base.

This receptor was taken from a young man in good health and CMV-seronegative. The V and J segments used are TRBV4-3 and TRBJ2-1, and 11 junction bases match TRBD2. Sequencing was done on a sample of PBMCs. The base sequence is TGCGCCAGCAGCCAAGTGCAAGTAGGGACTAGCGGATACAATGAGCAGTTCTTC. It encodes CASSQVQVGTSGYNEQFF.